A selection of T cell receptor beta chains follows, all from one sample in a study of CD4 T cells in relation to SARS-CoV-2 and coronaviruses. Their cognate antigens are unknown. Some clones are missing from TCRdb's copy, which holds only in-frame ones; the method was immunoSEQ multiplex PCR. The table includes approximately 31,000 clones, more than 65% detected once. The source material was memory CD4+ T cells from PBMCs, cultured in vitro. These receptors were obtained from an adult with COVID-19. The CDR3 runs from the conserved cysteine through the conserved F or W. The order of the fields is clone size, V gene, D gene, J gene, CDR3 protein, CDR3 DNA. The D gene is left open where the match is weak. For some rows the clone size is stated as once, few or many, or as a class when expanded; others skip it.

few	TRBV27	TRBD2	TRBJ2-1	CASSRKVAGEPRDEQFF	TGTGCCAGCAGTCGAAAAGTAGCGGGAGAACCTCGGGATGAGCAGTTCTTC
-	TRBV24-1	TRBD2	TRBJ2-7	CATSARGKRGSYEQYF	TGTGCCACCAGTGCCCGAGGGAAGCGGGGCTCCTACGAGCAGTACTTC
-	TRBV24-1	TRBD1	TRBJ1-5	CATSDGDRVSNQPQHF	TGTGCCACCAGTGATGGGGACAGGGTATCAAATCAGCCCCAGCATTTT
-	TRBV7-3	TRBD2	TRBJ2-1	CASSPMGTSGHNEQFF	TGTGCCAGCAGCCCTATGGGGACTAGCGGCCACAATGAGCAGTTCTTC
-	TRBV2	TRBD1	TRBJ1-6	CASRSDRVSPLHF	TGTGCCAGCAGGAGCGACAGGGTTTCACCCCTCCACTTT
-	TRBV10-3	-	TRBJ2-5	CAISYGETQYF	TGTGCCATCAGTTATGGGGAGACCCAGTACTTC
-	TRBV2	TRBD2	TRBJ2-3	CASRGLAGDRSTDTQYF	TGTGCCAGCAGGGGACTAGCGGGAGACCGTAGCACAGATACGCAGTATTTT
-	TRBV7-2	TRBD2	TRBJ2-3	CASSLVGGSSTDTQYF	TGTGCCAGCAGCTTAGTCGGCGGGAGCAGCACAGATACGCAGTATTTT
-	TRBV3-1/TRBV3-2	-	TRBJ2-7	CASSSRSRGAGYEQYF	TGTGCCAGCAGCTCAAGAAGTAGGGGGGCGGGGTACGAGCAGTACTTC
-	TRBV10-3	-	TRBJ2-3	CATLGTDTQYF	TGTGCCACCCTAGGGACAGATACGCAGTATTTT
-	TRBV18	TRBD1	TRBJ1-4	CASSPGGTVNEKLFF	TGTGCCAGCTCACCAGGCGGGACAGTAAATGAAAAACTGTTTTTT
-	TRBV28	TRBD1	TRBJ1-2	CASSSGQGAGGYTF	TGTGCCAGCAGTTCGGGACAGGGGGCGGGGGGCTACACCTTC
-	TRBV19	-	TRBJ1-5	CASSILSGTRNQPQHF	TGTGCCAGTAGTATTCTTTCGGGAACCCGCAATCAGCCCCAGCATTTT
-	TRBV18	-	TRBJ1-5	CASSPTGGQPQHF	TGTGCCAGCTCACCCACAGGTGGGCAGCCCCAGCATTTT
-	TRBV7-8	-	TRBJ2-5	CASSLRAGDQETQYF	TGTGCCAGCAGCTTACGGGCCGGAGACCAAGAGACCCAGTACTTC
-	TRBV7-2	TRBD2	TRBJ2-7	CASSFLAGTTYEQYF	TGTGCCAGCAGCTTCCTAGCGGGGACAACCTACGAGCAGTACTTC
-	TRBV6-5	-	TRBJ2-1	CASSSQLARYNEQFF	TGTGCCAGCAGTTCCCAATTAGCGAGATACAATGAGCAGTTCTTC
-	TRBV6-5	-	TRBJ1-1	CASKLNTEAFF	TGTGCCAGCAAATTGAACACTGAAGCTTTCTTT
once	TRBV5-1	-	TRBJ2-5	CASSGAMEETQYF	TGCGCCAGCAGCGGGGCAATGGAGGAGACCCAGTACTTC
-	TRBV25-1	-	TRBJ1-5	CASSRGNNQPQHF	TGTGCCAGCAGTCGGGGAAACAATCAGCCCCAGCATTTT
-	TRBV5-1	TRBD1	TRBJ1-2	CASSLAATGGQGYTF	TGCGCCAGCAGCTTGGCGGCGACAGGGGGCCAGGGCTACACCTTC
-	TRBV2	-	TRBJ2-3	CASSEQSVTDTQYF	TGTGCCAGCAGTGAGCAGTCAGTGACAGATACGCAGTATTTT
-	TRBV5-1	TRBD2	TRBJ2-7	CASSMTSGFYEQYF	TGCGCCAGCAGCATGACTAGCGGGTTCTACGAGCAGTACTTC
-	TRBV3-1/TRBV3-2	-	TRBJ2-5	CASSQETQYF	TGTGCCAGCAGCCAAGAGACCCAGTACTTC
few	TRBV30	-	TRBJ2-5	CAWGQPGGETQYF	TGTGCCTGGGGACAGCCCGGTGGGGAGACCCAGTACTTC
once	TRBV7-3	TRBD2	TRBJ2-1	CASSGVAGGNEQFF	TGTGCCAGCAGCGGAGTAGCGGGGGGCAATGAGCAGTTCTTC
-	TRBV27	-	TRBJ1-5	CASSTPGQPQHF	TGTGCCAGCAGTACCCCGGGTCAGCCCCAGCATTTT
-	TRBV30	-	TRBJ1-1	CAWRRQPNTEAFF	TGTGCCTGGAGAAGGCAGCCCAACACTGAAGCTTTCTTT
-	TRBV3-1/TRBV3-2	-	TRBJ2-3	CASSQGASVGAGTDTQYF	TGTGCCAGCAGCCAAGGTGCTAGCGTAGGAGCTGGCACAGATACGCAGTATTTT
-	TRBV18	TRBD1	TRBJ2-7	CASSPKDRNFYEQYF	TGTGCCAGCTCACCAAAGGACAGGAATTTTTACGAGCAGTACTTC
-	TRBV4-3	-	TRBJ2-2	CASSQDILGVGELFF	TGCGCCAGCAGCCAAGATATCCTTGGGGTCGGGGAGCTGTTTTTT
-	TRBV5-4	TRBD2	TRBJ2-5	CASRTGGKETQYF	TGTGCCAGCAGAACGGGAGGGAAAGAGACCCAGTACTTC
-	TRBV3-1/TRBV3-2	-	TRBJ2-7	CASSQQGKGEQYF	TGTGCCAGCAGCCAGCAGGGGAAGGGCGAGCAGTACTTC
-	TRBV28	-	TRBJ2-1	CASSHLGLSKANEQFF	TGTGCCAGCAGTCATTTGGGACTTTCAAAGGCCAATGAGCAGTTCTTC
-	TRBV5-8	TRBD1	TRBJ1-3	CATRGNRGNTIYF	TGTGCCACCAGGGGGAACCGAGGAAACACCATATATTTT
-	TRBV2	TRBD1	TRBJ2-4	CASSEDRALAKNIQYF	TGTGCCAGCAGCGAGGACAGGGCTCTAGCCAAAAACATTCAGTACTTC
-	TRBV19	-	TRBJ1-5	CASNFVGSSNQPQHF	TGTGCCAGTAACTTCGTCGGCAGTAGCAATCAGCCCCAGCATTTT
-	TRBV18	-	TRBJ2-3	CASSPGGDTQYF	TGTGCCAGCTCACCCGGAGGAGATACGCAGTATTTT
few	TRBV18	TRBD1	TRBJ2-2	CASSTGARGELFF	TGTGCCAGCTCGACAGGGGCCCGCGGGGAGCTGTTTTTT
-	TRBV14	-	TRBJ2-5	CASSQDGGHLPGDVIFQETQYF	TGTGCCAGCAGCCAAGATGGGGGGCATCTTCCAGGGGACGTAATATTCCAAGAGACCCAGTACTTC
-	TRBV28	-	TRBJ1-6	CASSLTPGLNNSPLHF	TGTGCCAGCAGTTTAACGCCGGGACTGAATAATTCACCCCTCCACTTT
-	TRBV27	-	TRBJ2-3	CASPHPDPSTDTQYF	TGTGCCAGCCCCCACCCGGACCCCAGCACAGATACGCAGTATTTT
-	TRBV28	-	TRBJ1-1	CASKGGSMNTEAFF	TGTGCCAGCAAGGGGGGCAGTATGAACACTGAAGCTTTCTTT
few	TRBV5-1	-	TRBJ1-3	CASSLGAGAGNTIYF	TGCGCCAGCAGCTTGGGTGCCGGAGCTGGAAACACCATATATTTT